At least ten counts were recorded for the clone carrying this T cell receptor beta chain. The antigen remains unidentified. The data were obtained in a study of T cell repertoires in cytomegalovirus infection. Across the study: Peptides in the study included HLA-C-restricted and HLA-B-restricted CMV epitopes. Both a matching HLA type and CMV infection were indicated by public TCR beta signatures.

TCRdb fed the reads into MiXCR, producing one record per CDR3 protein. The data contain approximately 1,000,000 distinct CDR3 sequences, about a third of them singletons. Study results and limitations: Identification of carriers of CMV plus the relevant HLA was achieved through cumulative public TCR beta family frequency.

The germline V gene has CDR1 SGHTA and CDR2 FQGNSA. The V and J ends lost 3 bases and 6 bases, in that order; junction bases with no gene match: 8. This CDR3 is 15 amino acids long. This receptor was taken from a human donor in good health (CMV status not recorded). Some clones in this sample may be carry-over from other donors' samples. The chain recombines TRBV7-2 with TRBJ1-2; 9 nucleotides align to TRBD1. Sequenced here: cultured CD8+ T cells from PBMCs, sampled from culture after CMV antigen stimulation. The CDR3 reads CASSFSGTGLDGYTF. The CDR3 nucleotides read TGTGCCAGCAGCTTCTCCGGGACAGGGTTGGATGGCTACACCTTC.